The 9 T cell receptor beta chains below were found in one sample sequenced in a study of cytomegalovirus exposure and HLA in healthy donors. 60 Vbeta and 13 Jbeta primers were used in PCR. Assay: immunoSEQ multiplex PCR; the TCRdb copy retains only in-frame clones and omits some. This sample carries tens of thousands of clones, around 85% of them seen once, and the ten largest clones take approximately 3%. The sample comprised PBMCs. These receptors all stem from a man aged 50 to 60 in good health and CMV-seronegative.

This chain joins TRBV5-1 and TRBJ2-5; 7 positions agree with TRBD1. TRBJ2-7 matches the DNA end more closely, so the J call is doubtful. Germline V gene data show CDR1 as SGHRS and CDR2 as YFSETQ. The length of the CDR3 is 14 residues. CDR3 loop: CASSFGTASYEQYF. The CDR3 region has the DNA TGCGCCAGCAGCTTTGGGACAGCTTCCTACGAGCAGTACTTC.

The chain is built from TRBV9 and TRBJ1-3; 7 bases match TRBD1. The CDR3 loop spans 13 amino acids. J gave up 1 base and V 7 bases, and 2 bases lay outside the gene matches. In germline, CDR1 is SGDLS, CDR2 YYNGEE. Here the CDR3 DNA reads TGTGCCAGCCGACAGGGTTCTGGAAACACCATATATTTT. It specifies CASRQGSGNTIYF.

The chain recombines TRBV6-6 with TRBJ1-1; D may be TRBD1 (6 bases). The CDR3 has 13 residues. CDR1 and CDR2 (germline): MNHNY, SVGAGI (reference sequence). V was cut by 8 bases and J by 7 bases, with 17 bases left in between. CDR3 nucleotide sequence: TGTGCCAGCCAAGACAGGCATGGCGGTGAAGCTTTCTTT. Amino acids: CASQDRHGGEAFF.

This chain links TRBV5-1 with TRBJ2-5, with D possibly being TRBD2 (5 bases). Germline V gene data show CDR1 as SGHRS and CDR2 as YFSETQ. The CDR3 length is 14 residues. V was trimmed by 4 bases and J by 1 base, leaving 11 bases between them. CDR3 nucleotide sequence: TGCGCCAGCAGCGCACTAGGACCCCAAGAGACCCAGTACTTC. It specifies CASSALGPQETQYF.

This clone has a handful of counts. The CDR3 coding sequence is TGTGCCAGCAGGACCGGTATCGCTTCAGGGTCTAGTCGCTACACCTTC. Translated: CASRTGIASGSSRYTF. This chain connects TRBV2 to TRBJ1-2; weak D call: TRBD1 (5 bases). The CDR3 sequence is 16 residues long. Per the germline V gene, CDR1 is SNHLY and CDR2 is FYNNEI. The V gene lost 6 bases and the J gene lost 9 bases, with 26 bases spanning the gap.

This clone turned up a few times. One end of the junction is discordant with germline, which a read error may explain. The rearrangement links TRBV7-9 to TRBJ1-2, with 7 bases matching TRBD1. The germline V gene encodes CDR1 SEHNR and CDR2 FQNEAQ (reference sequence). The CDR3 sequence is 15 residues long. The CDR3 region has the DNA TGTTCCAGCAGCGTCAGGGGGACAGACTTGGGTGGCTACACCTTC. Its translation is CSSSVRGTDLGGYTF.

The V gene is TRBV19, the J gene TRBJ1-1; 10 bases map to TRBD1. From germline, CDR1 is LNHDA and CDR2 SQIVND (reference sequence). This CDR3 has 15 residues. V shed 5 bases and J 3 bases; nucleotides not matched to a gene: 6. The CDR3 sequence: CASSDHGTGDTEAFF. DNA of the CDR3: TGTGCCAGTAGTGACCACGGGACAGGGGACACTGAAGCTTTCTTT. Based on the CDR3 plus reference TRBV19 and TRBJ1-1, the full variable domain is DGGITQSPKYLFRKEGQNVTLSCEQNLNHDAMYWYRQDPGQGLRLIYYSQIVNDFQKGDIAEGYSVSREKKESFPLTVTSAQKNPTAFYLCASSDHGTGDTEAFFGQGTRLTVV.

This clone is a singleton in its sample. The rearrangement links TRBV5-5 to TRBJ1-2; TRBD1 aligns across 7 bases. The length of the CDR3 is 14 residues. Trimming took 4 bases from V and 1 from J; bases not matched to a gene: 4. Germline CDR1 reads SGHKS; CDR2 reads YYEKEE (reference sequence). The CDR3 spells CASSAGTDNYGYTF. In DNA, the CDR3 is TGTGCCAGCAGCGCCGGGACAGATAACTATGGCTACACCTTC.

The chain links TRBV6-6 to TRBJ1-4, with D unresolved. V lost 6 bases and J 6 bases, leaving 17 bases between the germline ends. From germline, CDR1 is MNHNY and CDR2 SVGAGI (reference sequence). The CDR3 covers 15 residues. CDR3 nucleotide sequence: TGTGCCAGCAGCTTTTGGGCCCAAGACGATGAAAAACTGTTTTTT. It yields the protein CASSFWAQDDEKLFF.